This TCR beta chain was observed in a study of cytomegalovirus exposure and HLA in healthy donors. Findings and limits, study-wide: Later on, a genetic analysis was performed. It linked a missense variant in DCLRE1C with V- and J-gene trimming of TCR beta. Several of the most significant clusters were apparently associated with common viral pathogens in a later analysis. Excluded were some V segments that proved indistinguishable, including TRBV6-2 and TRBV6-3.

The V and J ends lost 0 bases and 7 bases respectively, with 18 bases between them. Germline CDR1 and CDR2: MNHNY and SVGAGI (reference sequence). This CDR3 is 16 amino acids long. Comment on this clone: Antigen specificity is unknown.

The PCR ran on 60 Vbeta and 13 Jbeta primers. Clones were read by immunoSEQ multiplex PCR, and TCRdb kept only the in-frame ones, dropping some. The table shows some 150,000 clones, with about 82% occurring only once. The sequenced sample consisted of PBMCs. The chain couples TRBV6-6 to TRBJ1-1; D gene uncertain. The clonotype originates from a man under 40 in good health and CMV-seronegative. For the CDR3, the DNA is TGTGCCAGCAGTTACTCTCCCGACTACAGAAAGATTGAAGCTTTCTTT. Translation gives CASSYSPDYRKIEAFF.